This TCR beta chain was found in a study of CD8+ T cells in alopecia areata. This CDR3 comprises 17 residues. Germline values: CDR1 MGHRA, CDR2 YSYEKL. The V end was cut by 1 base, the J end by 5 bases, with 15 bases between. cDNA reverse transcribed from extracted RNA served as the sequencing template. The assay was immunoSEQ multiplex PCR, and TCRdb's table has in-frame clones only and misses some. The sample lists some 130,000 clones, around 58% occurring once. This material consisted of CD4+ T cells sorted from blood, taken at week 0. The chain employs TRBV4-1 and TRBJ1-6; D unclear. This receptor was obtained from a human donor with alopecia areata. This CDR3 reads CASSQANRTWDNSPLHF. The CDR3 DNA is TGCGCCAGCAGCCAAGCGAATCGGACGTGGGATAATTCACCCCTCCACTTT.